What follows are 23 T cell receptor beta chains derived from one specimen sequenced in a study of cytomegalovirus exposure and HLA in healthy donors. It was with 60 Vbeta and 13 Jbeta primers that the PCR ran. The table came from immunoSEQ multiplex PCR; TCRdb's copy has only in-frame clones and leaves some out. The sample consists of fewer than 200,000 clones, approximately 80% of them appearing once. What was sequenced was PBMCs. The receptor source for this set is a woman in her late teens or twenties in good health and CMV-seronegative.

Here the CDR3 reads CASSGAGYSTDTQYF. The CDR3 DNA is TGTGCCAGCTCGGGTGCGGGCTATAGCACAGATACGCAGTATTTT. The V and J genes are TRBV14 and TRBJ2-3, with D possibly matching TRBD2 (5 bases). V was cut by 8 bases and J by 0 bases, with 15 bases left in between. The CDR3 is 15 residues long. The germline CDR1 and CDR2 sequences are SGHDN and FVKESK.

The rearrangement uses TRBV7-2 and TRBJ2-1; 12 nucleotides match TRBD2. J gave up 5 bases and V 5 bases, and 4 bases lay outside the gene matches. This CDR3 contains 15 residues. The germline CDR1 and CDR2 sequences are SGHTA and FQGNSA. The CDR3 loop is CASSTRTSGNNEQFF. The CDR3 DNA is TGTGCCAGCAGCACGAGGACTAGCGGGAACAATGAGCAGTTCTTC.

The chain employs TRBV30 and TRBJ2-7, with D hard to call. The germline V gene has CDR1 GTSNPN and CDR2 SVGIG (reference sequence). With 1 base removed from V and 7 bases from J, the gap between germline ends came to 20 bases. The CDR3 length is 15 residues. This CDR3 is CAWSGFSIRSGEQYF. CDR3 nucleotide sequence: TGTGCCTGGAGTGGGTTCTCCATCCGGAGTGGAGAGCAGTACTTC.

The V gene is TRBV6-1, the J gene TRBJ2-7; 7 bases are shared with TRBD1. In germline, CDR1 is MNHNS, CDR2 SASEGT. The CDR3 covers 15 residues. V lost 6 bases and J lost 1; bases outside the gene matches: 9. The DNA of the CDR3 is TGTGCCAGCAGCGTCGAGACAGGGAGTTCCTACGAGCAGTACTTC. It specifies CASSVETGSSYEQYF.

The chain carries TRBV7-6 and TRBJ2-1, with D perhaps TRBD2 (5 bases). Germline CDR1 is SGHVS and CDR2 is FNYEAQ. There are 13 residues in the CDR3. V lost 4 bases and J 7 bases, leaving 11 bases between the germline ends. The chain's CDR3 is CASSSRSGNEQFF. CDR3 sequence (DNA): TGTGCCAGCAGCTCCCGGTCGGGGAATGAGCAGTTCTTC.

The rearrangement joins TRBV6-5 to TRBJ2-7, with a possible D match to TRBD2 (6 bases). Germline V gene lookup returns CDR1 MNHEY and CDR2 SVGAGI. Deletions cut 6 bases from V and 0 bases from J, with 15 bases between. The CDR3 is made up of 15 amino acids. Here the CDR3 reads CASRTLRGGSYEQYF. CDR3 bases: TGTGCCAGCAGGACCCTAAGGGGAGGCTCCTACGAGCAGTACTTC.

The genes are TRBV7-9 and TRBJ1-6; D ambiguous. The CDR3 spans 12 residues. Germline values: CDR1 SEHNR, CDR2 FQNEAQ (reference sequence). Trimming pared 5 bases from V and 5 bases from J, leaving 4 bases between. DNA for the CDR3: TGTGCCAGCAGCCCTAATAATTCACCCCTCCACTTT. Its translation is CASSPNNSPLHF.

This rearrangement joins TRBV29-1 to TRBJ1-2, with D maybe TRBD1 (6 bases). This CDR3 has 12 residues. Trimming took off 6 bases at V and 4 bases at J, with 12 bases between the two ends. The germline V gene has CDR1 SQVTM and CDR2 ANQGSEA. The CDR3 DNA follows: TGCAGCGTCCGGACAGATATCTATGGCTACACCTTC. This sequence encodes CSVRTDIYGYTF.

The rearrangement links TRBV7-9 to TRBJ1-1, with 8 bases aligning to TRBD1. The CDR3 is 15 residues long. Losses at the gene ends were 5 bases for V and 0 bases for J; bases not matched to a gene: 5. Germline V lookup: CDR1 SEHNR, CDR2 FQNEAQ (reference sequence). This chain's CDR3 is CASSPRQGMNTEAFF. CDR3 nucleotides: TGTGCCAGCAGCCCCAGACAGGGGATGAACACTGAAGCTTTCTTT.

The rearrangement links TRBV5-1 to TRBJ2-3, with 10 bases that match TRBD2. Germline CDR1 SGHRS, CDR2 YFSETQ. The V segment lost 2 bases and the J segment 0 bases; nucleotides outside the gene matches: 9. This CDR3 has 18 residues. CDR3 sequence reads: CASSLFSGRSISTDTQYF. The CDR3 DNA follows: TGCGCCAGCAGCTTATTTAGCGGGAGGTCTATTAGCACAGATACGCAGTATTTT. Full variable domain (missing parts from reference TRBV5-1 and TRBJ2-3): KAGVTQTPRYLIKTRGQQVTLSCSPISGHRSVSWYQQTPGQGLQFLFEYFSETQRNKGNFPGRFSGRQFSNSRSEMNVSTLELGDSALYLCASSLFSGRSISTDTQYFGPGTRLTVL.

The chain uses TRBV27 and TRBJ1-2; a possible D gene is TRBD1 (6 bases). CDR1 is MNHEY and CDR2 is SMNVEV in the germline V gene (reference sequence). CDR3 size: 14 residues. V shed 6 bases and J shed 0 bases, with 11 bases lying between them. The CDR3, as DNA: TGTGCCAGCAGCCGGGACATAGCTAACTATGGCTACACCTTC. Its protein is CASSRDIANYGYTF.

The rearrangement links TRBV9 to TRBJ2-1; 12 nucleotides line up with TRBD2. The germline V gene encodes CDR1 SGDLS and CDR2 YYNGEE. V lost 2 bases, J lost 9 bases, and 15 bases stayed unmatched. This CDR3 is built from 18 residues. The CDR3 DNA follows: TGTGCCAGCAGCGTGCTAGCGGGAGGGCGGGCGTTAACGGGTGAGCAGTTCTTC. Translation: CASSVLAGGRALTGEQFF.

The chain uses TRBV25-1 and TRBJ2-1, with 9 bases fitting TRBD2. Germline V gene lookup returns CDR1 MGHDK and CDR2 SYGVNS. Unmatched junction bases numbered 9, after V lost 8 bases and J lost 4 bases. The CDR3 is made up of 15 amino acids. The CDR3 loop is CASGGLAGYYNEQFF. CDR3 DNA: TGTGCCAGCGGGGGGCTAGCGGGATATTACAATGAGCAGTTCTTC.

With regard to this clone: Other DNA sequences in the sample encode the same CDR3. The chain couples TRBV7-6 to TRBJ1-1; unclear D gene. Germline values: CDR1 SGHVS, CDR2 FNYEAQ. V was cut by 4 bases and J by 11 bases, with 14 bases left in between. This CDR3 is 12 amino acids long. The CDR3 coding sequence is TGTGCCAGCAGCTCTGCACCCGGTTGGGCTTTCTTT. It codes for CASSSAPGWAFF.

CDR3 amino acids: CASSGGGAGNTIYF. In DNA form, the CDR3 reads TGTGCCAGCAGCGGAGGGGGGGCGGGAAACACCATATATTTT. The J gene is TRBJ1-3, the V gene TRBV28; a possible D gene is TRBD1 (6 bases). Trimming stripped 6 bases from V and 4 bases from J, with 13 bases between. The CDR3 has 14 amino acids. Per germline, CDR1 MDHEN and CDR2 SYDVKM.

The gene calls are TRBV19 and TRBJ1-4, with 7 bases lining up with TRBD1. The J segment lost 8 bases and the V segment lost 8 bases, leaving 11 bases of the junction unmatched. The CDR3 covers 14 residues. The germline gives CDR1 LNHDA, CDR2 SQIVND (reference sequence). CDR3 in amino acids: CASGLMTGPEKLFF. As DNA, the CDR3 is TGTGCCAGTGGATTGATGACAGGGCCCGAAAAACTGTTTTTT.

The CDR3 reads CASSGGSINTEAFF. The CDR3 bases are TGTGCCAGTAGTGGCGGATCGATTAACACTGAAGCTTTCTTT. The chain carries TRBV19 and TRBJ1-1; D is undetermined. Germline lookup yields CDR1 LNHDA and CDR2 SQIVND (reference sequence). The V gene lost 5 bases and the J gene lost 2 bases, with 12 bases spanning the gap. The CDR3 contains 14 residues. The full variable domain, with the rest looked up from reference TRBV19 and TRBJ1-1, is DGGITQSPKYLFRKEGQNVTLSCEQNLNHDAMYWYRQDPGQGLRLIYYSQIVNDFQKGDIAEGYSVSREKKESFPLTVTSAQKNPTAFYLCASSGGSINTEAFFGQGTRLTVV.

This clone was seen just once. This rearrangement joins TRBV7-2 to TRBJ2-5; D unresolved. CDR1 is SGHTA, CDR2 FQGNSA, per germline. V was clipped by 6 bases and J by 5 bases, with 7 bases between them. This CDR3 spans 11 amino acids. The CDR3 loop is CASRAWETQYF. As DNA, the CDR3 is TGTGCCAGCAGGGCCTGGGAGACCCAGTACTTC.

This chain joins TRBV2 and TRBJ2-7, with 11 bases matching TRBD2. The CDR3 loop spans 14 amino acids. V shed 1 base, J shed 10 bases, and the junction held 6 bases outside the gene matches. The germline CDR1 and CDR2 sequences are SNHLY and FYNNEI. CDR3 protein: CASSEVTSGRKQYF. CDR3 nucleotides: TGTGCCAGCAGTGAAGTAACTAGCGGGAGAAAACAGTACTTC.

The chain carries TRBV7-2 and TRBJ2-7, with 8 bases fitting TRBD2. The CDR3 consists of 14 residues. Germline V gene lookup returns CDR1 SGHTA and CDR2 FQGNSA. After removal of 4 bases from V and 5 bases from J, the junction contained 7 bases not matched to a gene. CDR3 DNA sequence: TGTGCCAGCAGCTCAGGCGGGGGGCGGGACGAGCAGTACTTC. This gives the protein CASSSGGGRDEQYF.

The V and J genes are TRBV27 and TRBJ2-7; TRBD1 agrees at 7 bases. Per the germline V gene, CDR1 is MNHEY and CDR2 is SMNVEV (reference sequence). The CDR3 is 15 residues long. The V and J ends lost 4 bases and 5 bases, in that order; junction bases with no gene match: 11. CDR3 coding DNA: TGTGCCAGCAGTTACCAAACTACAGGGGAAAACGAGCAGTACTTC. It codes for CASSYQTTGENEQYF.

The chain couples TRBV6-1 to TRBJ2-3; 8 bases map to TRBD2. Germline V lookup: CDR1 MNHNS, CDR2 SASEGT. CDR3 length: 14 amino acids. V trimming: 0 bases; J trimming: 8 bases; junction bases outside the gene matches: 4. The CDR3 DNA follows: TGTGCCAGCAGTGAAGCTAAGGCGGGAGGTACGCAGTATTTT. Its protein product is CASSEAKAGGTQYF.

V usage is TRBV11-3 and J usage is TRBJ1-2, with 11 bases identical to TRBD1. V lost 1 base, J lost 0 bases, and 4 bases stayed unmatched. Germline V gives CDR1 SGHNT, CDR2 YENEEA. The length of the CDR3 is 17 residues. The CDR3 coding sequence is TGTGCCAGCAGCTTAGGGGGACAGGGGGTGTCTAACTATGGCTACACCTTC. It is translated as CASSLGGQGVSNYGYTF.